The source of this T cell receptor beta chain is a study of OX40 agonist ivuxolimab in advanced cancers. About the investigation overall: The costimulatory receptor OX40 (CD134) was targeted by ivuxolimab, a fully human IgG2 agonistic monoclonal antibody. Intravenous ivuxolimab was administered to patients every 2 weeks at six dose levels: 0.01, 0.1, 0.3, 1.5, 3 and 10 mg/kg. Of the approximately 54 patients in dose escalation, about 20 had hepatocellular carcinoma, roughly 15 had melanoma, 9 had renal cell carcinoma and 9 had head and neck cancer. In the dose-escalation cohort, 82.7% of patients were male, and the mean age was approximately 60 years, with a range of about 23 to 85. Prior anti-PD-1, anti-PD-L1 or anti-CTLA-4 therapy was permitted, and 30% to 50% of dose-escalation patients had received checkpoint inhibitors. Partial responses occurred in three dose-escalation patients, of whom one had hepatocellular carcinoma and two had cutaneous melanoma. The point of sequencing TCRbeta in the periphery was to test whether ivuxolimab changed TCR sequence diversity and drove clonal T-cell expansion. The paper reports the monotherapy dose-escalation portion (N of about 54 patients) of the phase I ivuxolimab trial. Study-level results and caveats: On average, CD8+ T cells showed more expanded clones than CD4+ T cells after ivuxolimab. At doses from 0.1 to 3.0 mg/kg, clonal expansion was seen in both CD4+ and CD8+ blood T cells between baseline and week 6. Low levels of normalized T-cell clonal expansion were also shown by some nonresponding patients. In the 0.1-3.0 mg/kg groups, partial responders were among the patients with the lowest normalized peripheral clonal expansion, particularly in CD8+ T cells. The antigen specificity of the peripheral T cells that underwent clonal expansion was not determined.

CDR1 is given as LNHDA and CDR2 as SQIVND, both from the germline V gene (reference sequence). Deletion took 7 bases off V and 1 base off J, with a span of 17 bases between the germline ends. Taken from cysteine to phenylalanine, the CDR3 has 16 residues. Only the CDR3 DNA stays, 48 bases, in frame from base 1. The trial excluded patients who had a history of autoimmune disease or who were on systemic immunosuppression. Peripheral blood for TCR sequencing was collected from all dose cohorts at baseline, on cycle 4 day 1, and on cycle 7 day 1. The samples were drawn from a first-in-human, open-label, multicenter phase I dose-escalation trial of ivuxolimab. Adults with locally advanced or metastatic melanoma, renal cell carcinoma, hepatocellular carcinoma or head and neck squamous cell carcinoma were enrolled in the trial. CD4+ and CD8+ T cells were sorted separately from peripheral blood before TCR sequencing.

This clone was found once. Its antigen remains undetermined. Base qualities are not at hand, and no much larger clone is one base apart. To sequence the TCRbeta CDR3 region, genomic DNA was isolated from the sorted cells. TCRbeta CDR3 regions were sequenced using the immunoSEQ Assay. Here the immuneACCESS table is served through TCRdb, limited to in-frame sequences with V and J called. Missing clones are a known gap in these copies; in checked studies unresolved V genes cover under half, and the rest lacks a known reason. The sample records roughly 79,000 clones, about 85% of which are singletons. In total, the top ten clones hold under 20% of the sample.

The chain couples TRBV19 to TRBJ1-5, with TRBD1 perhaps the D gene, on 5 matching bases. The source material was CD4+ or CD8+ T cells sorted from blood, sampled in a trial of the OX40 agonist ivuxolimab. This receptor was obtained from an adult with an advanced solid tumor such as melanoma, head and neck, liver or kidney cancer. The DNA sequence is TGTGCCAGTACTCCTGGGGGGGTCGGGAGCAATCAGCCCCAGCATTTT. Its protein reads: CASTPGGVGSNQPQHF.